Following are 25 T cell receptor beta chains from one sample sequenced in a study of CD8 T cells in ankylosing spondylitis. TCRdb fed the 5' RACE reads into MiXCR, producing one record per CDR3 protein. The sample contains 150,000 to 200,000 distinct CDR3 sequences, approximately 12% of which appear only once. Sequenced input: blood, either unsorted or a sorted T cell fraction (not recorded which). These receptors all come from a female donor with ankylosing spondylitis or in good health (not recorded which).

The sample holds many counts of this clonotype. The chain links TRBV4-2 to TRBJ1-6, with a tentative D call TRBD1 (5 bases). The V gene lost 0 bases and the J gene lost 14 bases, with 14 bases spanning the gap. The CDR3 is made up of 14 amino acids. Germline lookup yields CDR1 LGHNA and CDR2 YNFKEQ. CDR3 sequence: CASSQDRDLGSLHF. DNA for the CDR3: TGTGCCAGCAGCCAAGATAGGGACCTTGGGTCCCTCCACTTT.

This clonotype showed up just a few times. The CDR3 DNA is TGTGCCAGCAGCTTAGGAATGGGGGCCGCAACGGGGGGCTACACCTTC. Translating gives CASSLGMGAATGGYTF. The chain has TRBV7-9 and TRBJ1-2; TRBD1 is a possible D gene (6 bases). Trimming took 1 base from V and 8 from J, leaving 20 bases between them. Germline V CDR1 and CDR2: SEHNR, FQNEAQ (reference sequence). There are 16 residues in the CDR3.

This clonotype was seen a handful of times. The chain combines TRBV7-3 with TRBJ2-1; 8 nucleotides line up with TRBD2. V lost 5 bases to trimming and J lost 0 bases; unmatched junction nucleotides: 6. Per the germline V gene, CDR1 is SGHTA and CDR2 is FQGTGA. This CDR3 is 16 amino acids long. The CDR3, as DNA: TGTGCCAGCAGCACTACAAGCGGGGGCTCCTACAATGAGCAGTTCTTC. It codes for CASSTTSGGSYNEQFF.

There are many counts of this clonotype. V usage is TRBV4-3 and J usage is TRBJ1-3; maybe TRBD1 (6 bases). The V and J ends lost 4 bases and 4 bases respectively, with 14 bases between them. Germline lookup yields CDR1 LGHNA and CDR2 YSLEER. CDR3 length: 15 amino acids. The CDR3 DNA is TGCGCCAGCAGCCCTATGGGGGGCTCCGGAAACACCATATATTTT. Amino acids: CASSPMGGSGNTIYF.

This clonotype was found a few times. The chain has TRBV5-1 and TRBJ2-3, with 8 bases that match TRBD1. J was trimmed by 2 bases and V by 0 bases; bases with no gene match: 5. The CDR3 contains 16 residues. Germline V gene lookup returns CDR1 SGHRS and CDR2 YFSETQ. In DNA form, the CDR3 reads TGCGCCAGCAGCTTGGCAGGGGGCGGGTACACAGATACGCAGTATTTT. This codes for CASSLAGGGYTDTQYF. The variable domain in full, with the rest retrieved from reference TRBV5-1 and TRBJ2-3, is KAGVTQTPRYLIKTRGQQVTLSCSPISGHRSVSWYQQTPGQGLQFLFEYFSETQRNKGNFPGRFSGRQFSNSRSEMNVSTLELGDSALYLCASSLAGGGYTDTQYFGPGTRLTVL.

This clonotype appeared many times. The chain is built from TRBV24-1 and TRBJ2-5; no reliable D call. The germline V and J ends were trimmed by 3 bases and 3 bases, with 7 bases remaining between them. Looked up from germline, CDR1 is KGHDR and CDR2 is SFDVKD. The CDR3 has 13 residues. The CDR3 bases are TGTGCCACCAGTGATCCAGTCGAAGAGACCCAGTACTTC. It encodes CATSDPVEETQYF.

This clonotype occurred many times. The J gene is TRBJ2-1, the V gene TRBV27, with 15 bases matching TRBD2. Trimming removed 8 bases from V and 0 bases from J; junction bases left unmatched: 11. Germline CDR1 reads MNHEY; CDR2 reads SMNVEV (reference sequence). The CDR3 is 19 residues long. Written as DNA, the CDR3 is TGTGCCAGCTCCGGGGGACTAGCGGGGGGTCCTAGCTCCTACAATGAGCAGTTCTTC. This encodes CASSGGLAGGPSSYNEQFF.

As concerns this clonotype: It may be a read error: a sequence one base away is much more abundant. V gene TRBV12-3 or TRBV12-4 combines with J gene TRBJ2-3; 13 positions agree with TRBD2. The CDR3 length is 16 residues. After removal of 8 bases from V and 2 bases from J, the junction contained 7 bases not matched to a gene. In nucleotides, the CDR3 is TGTGCCAGCGACCCGGGACTAGCGGGACTCACAGATACGCAGTATTTT. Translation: CASDPGLAGLTDTQYF.

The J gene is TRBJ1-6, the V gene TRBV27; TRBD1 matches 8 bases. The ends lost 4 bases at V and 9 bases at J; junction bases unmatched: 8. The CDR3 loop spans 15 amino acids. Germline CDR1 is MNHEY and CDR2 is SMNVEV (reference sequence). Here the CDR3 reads CASSSSGGLRSPLHF. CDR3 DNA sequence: TGTGCCAGCAGTTCCTCAGGGGGCTTACGTTCACCCCTCCACTTT.

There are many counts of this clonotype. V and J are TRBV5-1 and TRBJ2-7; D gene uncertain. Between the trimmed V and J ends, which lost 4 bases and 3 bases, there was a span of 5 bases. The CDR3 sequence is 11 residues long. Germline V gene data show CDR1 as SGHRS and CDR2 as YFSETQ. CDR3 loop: CASSEGYEQYF. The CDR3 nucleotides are TGCGCCAGCAGCGAAGGCTACGAGCAGTACTTC.

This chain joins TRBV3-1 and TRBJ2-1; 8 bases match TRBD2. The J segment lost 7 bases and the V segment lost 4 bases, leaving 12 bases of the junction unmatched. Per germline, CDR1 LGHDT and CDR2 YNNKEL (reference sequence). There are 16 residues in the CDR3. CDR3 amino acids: CASSLYGAGEANEQFF. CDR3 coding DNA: TGTGCCAGCAGCCTTTATGGAGCGGGAGAGGCGAATGAGCAGTTCTTC.

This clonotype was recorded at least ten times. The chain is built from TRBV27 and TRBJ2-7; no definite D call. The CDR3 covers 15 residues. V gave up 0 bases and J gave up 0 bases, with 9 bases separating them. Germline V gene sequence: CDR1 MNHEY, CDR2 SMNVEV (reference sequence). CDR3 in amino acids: CASSLSDGNSYEQYF. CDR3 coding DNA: TGTGCCAGCAGTTTATCGGACGGAAACTCCTACGAGCAGTACTTC.

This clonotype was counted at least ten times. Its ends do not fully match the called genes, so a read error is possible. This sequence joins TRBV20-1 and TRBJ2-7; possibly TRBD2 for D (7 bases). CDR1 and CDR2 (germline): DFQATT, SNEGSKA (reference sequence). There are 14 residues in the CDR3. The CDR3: CSVRVGGENYEQYF. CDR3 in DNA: TGCAGTGTTAGAGTAGGGGGGGAAAACTACGAGCAGTACTTC.

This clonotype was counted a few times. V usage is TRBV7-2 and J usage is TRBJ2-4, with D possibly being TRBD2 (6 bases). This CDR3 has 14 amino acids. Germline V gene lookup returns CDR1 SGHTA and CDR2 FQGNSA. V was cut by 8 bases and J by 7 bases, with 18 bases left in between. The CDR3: CASSKGGLENIQYF. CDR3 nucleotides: TGTGCCAGCTCAAAAGGAGGGCTAGAGAACATTCAGTACTTC.

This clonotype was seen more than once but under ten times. The CDR3 spells CSARVYSIGNQPQHF. Written as DNA, the CDR3 is TGCAGTGCTAGAGTCTACAGCATAGGGAATCAGCCCCAGCATTTT. This chain uses TRBV20-1 with TRBJ1-5; D gene unclear. The germline gives CDR1 DFQATT, CDR2 SNEGSKA (reference sequence). The V gene lost 1 base and the J gene lost 4 bases, with 14 bases spanning the gap. The CDR3 extends over 15 amino acids.

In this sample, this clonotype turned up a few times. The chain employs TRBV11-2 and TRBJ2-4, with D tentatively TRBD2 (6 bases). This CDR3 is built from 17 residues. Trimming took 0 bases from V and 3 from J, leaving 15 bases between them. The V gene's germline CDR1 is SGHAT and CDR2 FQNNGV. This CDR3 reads CASSLELALPDKNIQYF. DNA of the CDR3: TGTGCCAGCAGCTTAGAACTAGCCCTTCCAGACAAAAACATTCAGTACTTC.

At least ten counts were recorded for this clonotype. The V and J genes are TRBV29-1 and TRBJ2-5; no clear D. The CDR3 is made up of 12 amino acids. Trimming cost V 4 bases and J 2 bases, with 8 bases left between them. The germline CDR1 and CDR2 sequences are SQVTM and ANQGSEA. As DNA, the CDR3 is TGCAGCGTTGTGGCTCCTCAAGAGACCCAGTACTTC. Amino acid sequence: CSVVAPQETQYF. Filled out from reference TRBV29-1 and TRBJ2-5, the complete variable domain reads SAVISQKPSRDICQRGTSLTIQCQVDSQVTMMFWYRQQPGQSLTLIATANQGSEATYESGFVIDKFPISRPNLTFSTLTVSNMSPEDSSIYLCSVVAPQETQYFGPGTRLLVL.

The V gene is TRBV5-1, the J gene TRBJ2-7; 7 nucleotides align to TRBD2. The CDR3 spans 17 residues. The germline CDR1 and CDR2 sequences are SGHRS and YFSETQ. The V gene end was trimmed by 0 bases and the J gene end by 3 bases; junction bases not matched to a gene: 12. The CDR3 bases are TGCGCCAGCAGCTTGGCCGCGGCTAGCGGACCATTCTACGAGCAGTACTTC. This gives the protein CASSLAAASGPFYEQYF.

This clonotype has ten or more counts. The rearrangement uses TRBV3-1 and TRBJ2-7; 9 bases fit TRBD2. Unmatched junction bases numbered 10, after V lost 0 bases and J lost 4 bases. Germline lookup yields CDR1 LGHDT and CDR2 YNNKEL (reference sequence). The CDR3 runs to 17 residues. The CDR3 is CASSQDGPSGAAYEQYF. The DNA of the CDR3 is TGTGCCAGCAGCCAAGATGGGCCTAGCGGGGCGGCGTACGAGCAGTACTTC.

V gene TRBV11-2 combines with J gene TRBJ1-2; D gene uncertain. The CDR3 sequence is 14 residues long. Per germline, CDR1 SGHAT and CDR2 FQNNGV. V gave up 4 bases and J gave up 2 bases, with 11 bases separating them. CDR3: CASSSGLENYGYTF. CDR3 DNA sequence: TGTGCCAGCAGCTCGGGCTTGGAAAACTATGGCTACACCTTC. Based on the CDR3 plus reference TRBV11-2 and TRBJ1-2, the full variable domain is EAGVAQSPRYKIIEKRQSVAFWCNPISGHATLYWYQQILGQGPKLLIQFQNNGVVDDSQLPKDRFSAERLKGVDSTLKIQPAKLEDSAVYLCASSSGLENYGYTFGSGTRLTVV.

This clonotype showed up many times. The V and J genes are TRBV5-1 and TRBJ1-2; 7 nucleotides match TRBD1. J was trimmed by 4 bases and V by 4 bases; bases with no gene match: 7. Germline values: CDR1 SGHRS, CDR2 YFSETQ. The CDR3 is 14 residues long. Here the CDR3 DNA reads TGCGCCAGCAGCGCGACAGGGACGGGCTATGGCTACACCTTC. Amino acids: CASSATGTGYGYTF.

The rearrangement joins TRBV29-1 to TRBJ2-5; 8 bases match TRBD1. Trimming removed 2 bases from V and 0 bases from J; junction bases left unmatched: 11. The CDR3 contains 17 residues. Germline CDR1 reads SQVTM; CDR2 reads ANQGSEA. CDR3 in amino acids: CSVESGQGVRYQETQYF. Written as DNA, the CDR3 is TGCAGCGTTGAATCAGGACAGGGAGTACGTTACCAAGAGACCCAGTACTTC.

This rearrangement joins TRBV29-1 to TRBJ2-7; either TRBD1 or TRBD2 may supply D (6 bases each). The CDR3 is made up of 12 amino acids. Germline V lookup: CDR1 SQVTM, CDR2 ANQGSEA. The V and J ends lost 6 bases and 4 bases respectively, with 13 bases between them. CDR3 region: CSVTRGVYEQYF. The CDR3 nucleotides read TGCAGCGTAACTAGGGGGGTTTACGAGCAGTACTTC.

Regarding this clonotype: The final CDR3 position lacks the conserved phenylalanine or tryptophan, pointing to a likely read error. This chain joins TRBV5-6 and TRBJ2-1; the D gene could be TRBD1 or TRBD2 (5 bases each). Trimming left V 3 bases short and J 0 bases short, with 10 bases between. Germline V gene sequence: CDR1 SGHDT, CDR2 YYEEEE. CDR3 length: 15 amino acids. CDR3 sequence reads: CASSSGTVSYNEQFL. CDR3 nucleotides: TGTGCCAGCAGCTCCGGGACCGTCTCCTACAATGAGCAGTTCCTC.

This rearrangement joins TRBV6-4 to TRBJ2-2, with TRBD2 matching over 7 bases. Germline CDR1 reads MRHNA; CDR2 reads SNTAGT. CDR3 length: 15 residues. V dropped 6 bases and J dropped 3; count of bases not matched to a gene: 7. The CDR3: CASSPAGRHTGELFF. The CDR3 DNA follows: TGTGCCAGCAGCCCAGCGGGGAGGCACACCGGGGAGCTGTTTTTT.